What follows are 4 T cell receptor beta chains derived from one specimen sequenced in a study of Ad26.COV2.S vaccination and SARS-CoV-2 variants. Indicated treatment: 15 to 20 received Ad26.COV2.S at low or high dose, single or two shots; roughly five received placebo; per-sample allocation not given. Collection of the samples took place on day 63 after the first injection of vaccine or placebo. The protocol was immunoSEQ multiplex PCR, while the TCRdb copy is restricted to in-frame clones and leaves out a portion. The sample records a few hundred thousand clones, 70% to 90% being singletons. The sample consisted of peripheral blood, taken in a trial of Ad26.COV2.S vaccine versus placebo. The receptor set was obtained from a person between 18 and 65 years old who received the Ad26.COV2.S COVID-19 vaccine or a placebo.

V is TRBV5-1 and J is TRBJ2-3, with 10 bases identical to TRBD2. The CDR3 length is 17 residues. V was clipped by 5 bases and J by 4 bases; unmatched bases: 13. Germline loops: CDR1 SGHRS, CDR2 YFSETQ. The CDR3 coding sequence is TGCGCCAGCAGGCGGCTAGCGGGGGTACAATCATCAGATACGCAGTATTTT. Its translation: CASRRLAGVQSSDTQYF.

The rearrangement uses TRBV2 and TRBJ2-2; 9 bases line up with TRBD1. The V and J ends lost 3 bases and 2 bases, in that order; junction bases with no gene match: 7. In germline, CDR1 is SNHLY, CDR2 FYNNEI. This CDR3 comprises 17 residues. The CDR3 spells CASSEVRDRVNTGELFF. CDR3 coding DNA: TGTGCCAGCAGTGAGGTCCGGGACAGGGTAAACACCGGGGAGCTGTTTTTT.

The V and J genes are TRBV14 and TRBJ2-3, with D uncertain. The germline gives CDR1 SGHDN, CDR2 FVKESK. The ends were cut back, 2 bases at V and 2 bases at J, with 5 bases in the middle. The CDR3 covers 13 residues. CDR3 region: CASSQKFTDTQYF. CDR3 nucleotides: TGTGCCAGCAGCCAAAAGTTCACAGATACGCAGTATTTT.

This clone came up a few times. The chain uses TRBV4-3 and TRBJ2-7, with TRBD2 matching over 7 bases. V lost 0 bases and J lost 7; bases outside the gene matches: 12. CDR3 size: 16 residues. Germline assignment: CDR1 LGHNA and CDR2 YSLEER. The CDR3 sequence: CASSQDGEGPRGEQYF. CDR3 nucleotide sequence: TGCGCCAGCAGCCAAGATGGGGAGGGCCCCCGGGGTGAGCAGTACTTC.